Presented here are 17 T cell receptor beta chains from one specimen sequenced in a study of T cells in Graves' hyperthyroidism and ophthalmopathy. TCR beta CDR3 sequences were amplified from RNA transcripts. With the HTBI primer set, the TCR CDR3 went through a first round of RT-PCR. Via MiXCR, TCRdb re-called the multiplex PCR reads, giving one row per CDR3 protein. Among 560,000 or so distinct CDR3 sequences listed, about 20% were seen once. Sequencing input: blood. These receptor sequences come from a man in his forties or fifties with Graves' ophthalmopathy.

V usage is TRBV28 and J usage is TRBJ2-3; no clear D. V gave up 7 bases and J gave up 3 bases, with 11 bases separating them. Germline V gives CDR1 MDHEN, CDR2 SYDVKM. The CDR3 totals 13 residues. The CDR3 DNA is TGTGCCAGCATTGACTCGCAGACAGATACGCAGTATTTT. It yields the protein CASIDSQTDTQYF.

This sequence joins TRBV3-1 and TRBJ2-1; 9 nucleotides agree with TRBD1. V shed 10 bases, J shed 3 bases, and the junction held 10 bases outside the gene matches. The germline CDR1 and CDR2 sequences are LGHDT and YNNKEL (reference sequence). The length of the CDR3 is 15 residues. The DNA for the CDR3 is TGTGCCACTAGACAGGGGGGTTACTACTACAATGAGCAGTTCTTC. Translating it yields CATRQGGYYYNEQFF.

V gene TRBV10-3 combines with J gene TRBJ1-1; 8 positions match TRBD1. The length of the CDR3 is 14 residues. J was trimmed by 1 base and V by 7 bases; bases with no gene match: 5. CDR1 is ENHRY and CDR2 is SYGVKD in the germline V gene. CDR3 residues: CAITMDRANTEAFF. The CDR3 bases are TGTGCCATCACCATGGACAGGGCGAACACTGAAGCTTTCTTT.

The rearrangement uses TRBV5-1 and TRBJ2-1; 10 nucleotides agree with TRBD1. The CDR3 loop spans 15 amino acids. Germline lookup yields CDR1 SGHRS and CDR2 YFSETQ. The V and J ends lost 7 bases and 3 bases, in that order; junction bases with no gene match: 7. DNA for the CDR3: TGCGCCAGCGGGTACGGGACAGGGGTCTACAATGAGCAGTTCTTC. Its protein is CASGYGTGVYNEQFF.

This clonotype was counted at least ten times. V gene TRBV20-1 combines with J gene TRBJ2-7; D is unclear. The CDR3 length is 15 residues. Germline V gene sequence: CDR1 DFQATT, CDR2 SNEGSKA (reference sequence). DNA of the CDR3: TGCAGCCTTGTTGGAGCGAATACGGTGGGCTACGAGCAGTACTTC. This sequence encodes CSLVGANTVGYEQYF.

This clonotype occurred many times. The chain employs TRBV10-3 and TRBJ1-1; D is possibly TRBD1 (5 bases). CDR3 length: 14 amino acids. V lost 10 bases and J lost 3, with 18 bases in between. The germline V gene has CDR1 ENHRY and CDR2 SYGVKD. CDR3 DNA sequence: TGTGCCACCCGGGGGACGAGCTGGGACACTGAAGCTTTCTTT. This sequence encodes CATRGTSWDTEAFF.

In regard to this clonotype: A much larger clone differs by one base, so this may be a read error. This chain links TRBV20-1 with TRBJ2-7; 9 nucleotides agree with TRBD2. Losses at the gene ends were 1 base for V and 4 bases for J; bases not matched to a gene: 11. This CDR3 is built from 16 residues. Germline V gene data show CDR1 as DFQATT and CDR2 as SNEGSKA (reference sequence). In DNA, the CDR3 is TGCAGTGCTAGAGTCTCCCTTAGCGGGGGAATATACGAGCAGTACTTC. Amino acid sequence: CSARVSLSGGIYEQYF.

The genes are TRBV7-9 and TRBJ2-7; D is ambiguous. Trimming shortened V by 5 bases and J by 4 bases, and 15 bases separated the two germline ends. Per the germline V gene, CDR1 is SEHNR and CDR2 is FQNEAQ (reference sequence). The CDR3 totals 14 residues. The CDR3 DNA is TGTGCCAGCAGCCCACCGAGTAACATATACGAGCAGTACTTC. Translating gives CASSPPSNIYEQYF.

This clonotype occurred a few times. V is TRBV5-1 and J is TRBJ2-5, with D hard to call. From germline, CDR1 is SGHRS and CDR2 YFSETQ. Trimming stripped 9 bases from V and 4 bases from J, with 10 bases between. The CDR3 has 11 amino acids. DNA for the CDR3: TGCGCCACCAAGCTTCGAGAGACCCAGTACTTC. As protein: CATKLRETQYF.

This clonotype was detected a few times. This chain connects TRBV13 to TRBJ1-2, with D possibly TRBD1 on 5 matching bases. The CDR3 contains 16 residues. Per the germline V gene, CDR1 is PRHDT and CDR2 is FYEKMQ (reference sequence). Trimming pared 3 bases from V and 0 bases from J, leaving 14 bases between. DNA for the CDR3: TGTGCCAGCAGCTTTACCGCGTCAGGGACTAACTATGGCTACACCTTC. This gives the protein CASSFTASGTNYGYTF.

This clonotype has a count of ten or more. The chain links TRBV7-9 to TRBJ2-2; no firm D call. Germline CDR1 SEHNR, CDR2 FQNEAQ (reference sequence). V was shortened by 4 bases and J by 1 base, with 13 bases between the two germline ends. There are 16 residues in the CDR3. DNA of the CDR3: TGTGCCAGCAGCTCCCCCCCCCCCGGGAACACCGGGGAGCTGTTTTTT. Its protein is CASSSPPPGNTGELFF.

V and J are TRBV7-2 and TRBJ2-2, with 9 bases aligning to TRBD2. The CDR3 sequence is 16 residues long. J was trimmed by 3 bases and V by 4 bases; bases with no gene match: 6. Germline CDR1 and CDR2: SGHTA and FQGNSA. The CDR3 coding sequence is TGTGCCAGCAGCTCTGTACTAGCGGGTCACACCGGGGAGCTGTTTTTT. Amino acid sequence: CASSSVLAGHTGELFF.

The chain links TRBV5-1 to TRBJ2-3; TRBD2 agrees at 14 bases. Germline-derived CDR1 and CDR2 are SGHRS and YFSETQ. The CDR3 consists of 16 residues. Unmatched junction bases numbered 1, after V lost 0 bases and J lost 4 bases. The CDR3 here is CASSLETSGGADTQYF. CDR3 sequence (DNA): TGCGCCAGCAGCTTGGAGACTAGCGGGGGGGCAGATACGCAGTATTTT.

In this sample, this clonotype turned up many times. The chain has TRBV7-2 and TRBJ2-7; 11 nucleotides line up with TRBD2. This CDR3 spans 15 amino acids. Germline CDR1 is SGHTA and CDR2 is FQGNSA. V shed 4 bases, J shed 2 bases, and the junction held 4 bases outside the gene matches. The CDR3 loop reads CASSSPGLAAYEQYF. Here the CDR3 DNA reads TGTGCCAGCAGCTCTCCGGGACTAGCGGCCTACGAGCAGTACTTC.

Turning to this clonotype: A clone one base away is much larger, so this may be a read error. This chain links TRBV2 with TRBJ2-5; TRBD2 matches at 8 bases. In germline, CDR1 is SNHLY, CDR2 FYNNEI. The CDR3 has 15 amino acids. The CDR3 nucleotides are TGTGCCAGCATCCTCTCACTAGCGGACCAAGAGACCCGGTACTTC. Residues: CASILSLADQETRYF.

This clonotype was seen repeatedly, ten times or more. The J gene is TRBJ1-6, the V gene TRBV7-8; 8 nucleotides match TRBD1. V lost 4 bases and J lost 10; bases outside the gene matches: 6. The CDR3 runs to 14 residues. Germline CDR1 reads SGHVS; CDR2 reads FQNEAQ. CDR3 region: CASSSQGAGSPLHF. The CDR3 nucleotides are TGTGCCAGCAGCTCCCAGGGGGCAGGATCACCCCTCCACTTT. Full variable domain (remainder filled in from reference TRBV7-8 and TRBJ1-6): GAGVSQSPRYKVAKRGQDVALRCDPISGHVSLFWYQQALGQGPEFLTYFQNEAQLDKSGLPSDRFFAERPEGSVSTLKIQRTQQEDSAVYLCASSSQGAGSPLHFGNGTRLTVT.

This clonotype appeared many times. V and J are TRBV6-5 and TRBJ2-7; unclear D gene. Germline loops: CDR1 MNHEY, CDR2 SVGAGI. The CDR3 spans 12 residues. The ends were cut back, 2 bases at V and 4 bases at J, with 6 bases in the middle. The CDR3 bases are TGTGCCAGCAGTTACAACGAATACGAGCAGTACTTC. Amino acid sequence: CASSYNEYEQYF.